This T cell receptor (beta chain) stems from a study of T cells after yellow fever vaccination (dated 2019 in TCRdb). A note on the overall study: The SMART-Seq v4 Ultra Low Input RNA kit was used to prepare libraries from fractions with low cell numbers. To follow T-cell clones before and after primary and booster YFV17D yellow fever vaccination, bulk TCR alpha and beta repertoires were sequenced over time. Two healthy male donors made up the cohort, one aged 18 to 29 years and the other aged 30 to 40 years. Blood was collected at multiple timepoints before and after primary and secondary immunization, and bulk PBMC replicates and cell subsets were isolated. Overall study outcomes, separate from this receptor: The secondary T-cell response was weaker than the primary response but faster, peaking on day 5 instead of day 15. A small share of clonotypes occurred in both CD4 and CD8 compartments, likely arising from convergent recombination. Because only two donors were included in the study, the extent to which the findings can be generalized is limited. After the booster, most of the clones that had expanded following primary vaccination were detected again (just under 97% of CD4 and 85% to 90% of CD8), which suggests that memory was broadly maintained. Because abundant contaminating clonotypes from the bulk population could be contained in FACS-sorted repertoires, computational filtering was required.

This clonotype was counted a single time. No antigen is known for it. The sample holds no much larger clone one base away, and base qualities are not on file. One read alone is a weak basis. Synthesis of TCR cDNA relied on 5'RACE template switching, a step that introduced a universal primer site along with unique molecular identifiers. cDNA synthesis was primed from both the TCR alpha and TCR beta constant segments. Library amplification involved two PCR steps, and the second step added sample barcodes and sequencing adapters. Sequencing of libraries was performed on Illumina HiSeq 2500 (2x100 bp) or NovaSeq (2x150 bp). Per the source publication's procedure: MIGEC was used to demultiplex reads and collapse the reads into UMI consensus sequences, and MiXCR was used for V(D)J alignment. Vaccine-responding clonotypes were identified with edgeR using replicate PBMC samples, with FDR below 0.01 and a log2 fold change above 5 up to day 15 being required. Each bulk clonotype received a CD4 or CD8 identity based on whether the sequenced CD4 or CD8 repertoire contained that clonotype at higher abundance. TCRdb reprocessed the public reads (quality trimming at Q25 with fastp, clone calling with MiXCR) and kept in-frame beta chains. Each CDR3 protein appears once, grouped with its most common genes and DNA. These V and J calls derive from TCRdb rather than the authors' analysis. Present in this sample are a few hundred thousand distinct CDR3 sequences, less than 9% of which were seen just once. In total, the top ten clones hold 0.85% of the sample.

In the paper's terms, the treatment or condition label means: live attenuated yellow fever vaccine strain. PBMCs were isolated from peripheral blood using a standard Ficoll-Paque protocol. Dynabeads CD4 and CD8 positive selection kits were used to isolate CD4 and CD8 T-cell fractions. TriZol was used to extract RNA from bulk PBMCs, CD4 and CD8 fractions, and dextramer-positive and dextramer-negative fractions. This clonotype was sampled from a man younger than 45 who received the YFV17D yellow fever vaccine. This material consisted of CD4+ T cells sorted from PBMCs, taken 15 days after the yellow fever booster vaccination.

This receptor carries the CDR3 CAFGGSGANVLTF. The DNA sequence is given as TGTGCCTTCGGAGGGTCTGGGGCCAACGTCCTGACTTTC. In this chain, TRBV30 is recombined with TRBJ2-6; the D gene is possibly TRBD2, with 6 bases matching. Looking up the germline V gene (reference sequence) yields CDR1 GTSNPN and CDR2 SVGIG. The CDR3 starts with the cysteine, ends with the phenylalanine, and has 13 residues. The read is trimmed to its CDR3 DNA, 39 bases read in frame from base 1. Trimming costs V 7 bases and J 1 base, and their ends lie 8 bases apart.